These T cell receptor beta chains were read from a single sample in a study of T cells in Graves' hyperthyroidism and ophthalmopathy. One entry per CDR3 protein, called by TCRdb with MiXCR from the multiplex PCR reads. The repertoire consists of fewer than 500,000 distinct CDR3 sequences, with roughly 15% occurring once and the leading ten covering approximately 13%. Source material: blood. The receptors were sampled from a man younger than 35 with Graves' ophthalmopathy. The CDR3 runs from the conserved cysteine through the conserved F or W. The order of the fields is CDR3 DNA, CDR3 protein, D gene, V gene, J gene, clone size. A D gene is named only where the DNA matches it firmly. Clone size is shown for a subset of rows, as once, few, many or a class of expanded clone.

CDR3nt: TGTGCCAGCGCGCGGACTAGCGGGAGTCTCAACGAGCAGTACTTC
CDR3aa: CASARTSGSLNEQYF
d_gene: TRBD2
v_gene: TRBV27
j_gene: TRBJ2-7
abundance: -

CDR3nt: TGCAGTGCTAGACCTCCTCGGCTCGACAGGGCCTATGGCTACACCTTC
CDR3aa: CSARPPRLDRAYGYTF
d_gene: TRBD1
v_gene: TRBV20-1
j_gene: TRBJ1-2
abundance: many

CDR3nt: TGTGCCAGCAGCTTAGTGGGACAGAGCTCCTACAATGAGCAGTTCTTC
CDR3aa: CASSLVGQSSYNEQFF
d_gene: TRBD1
v_gene: TRBV11-3
j_gene: TRBJ2-1
abundance: few

CDR3nt: TGTGCCACCCGTCGGGGGAACACTGAAGCTTTCTTT
CDR3aa: CATRRGNTEAFF
d_gene: -
v_gene: TRBV12-3/TRBV12-4
j_gene: TRBJ1-1
abundance: many

CDR3nt: TGTGCCAGCAGCCGTGTGGGGGTGGCCTACGAGCAGTACTTC
CDR3aa: CASSRVGVAYEQYF
d_gene: -
v_gene: TRBV12-3/TRBV12-4
j_gene: TRBJ2-7
abundance: -

CDR3nt: TGTGCCAGCAGCAAGGACACCCCGCGGACCCAGTACTTC
CDR3aa: CASSKDTPRTQYF
d_gene: -
v_gene: TRBV7-6
j_gene: TRBJ2-5
abundance: many

CDR3nt: TGTGCCAGCGTTCGGACAGGGGGTACCTACGAGCAGTACTTC
CDR3aa: CASVRTGGTYEQYF
d_gene: TRBD1
v_gene: TRBV2
j_gene: TRBJ2-7
abundance: many

CDR3nt: TGTGCCAGCAGCTCCGGACAGGGAAACATTCAGTACTTC
CDR3aa: CASSSGQGNIQYF
d_gene: TRBD1
v_gene: TRBV7-3
j_gene: TRBJ2-4
abundance: many

CDR3nt: TGTGCCAGCAGCCCCTATCCGACAGGGGGCGACTACAATGAGCAGTTCTTC
CDR3aa: CASSPYPTGGDYNEQFF
d_gene: TRBD1
v_gene: TRBV3-1
j_gene: TRBJ2-1
abundance: many

CDR3nt: TGTGCCTGGAGTAGAAAAAGGGTAGCGGGGGCAGATACGCAGTATTTT
CDR3aa: CAWSRKRVAGADTQYF
d_gene: TRBD2
v_gene: TRBV30
j_gene: TRBJ2-3
abundance: many

CDR3nt: TGCGCCAGCAGCTTCCAACTCGGGGGGGCCAATGAGCAGTTCTTC
CDR3aa: CASSFQLGGANEQFF
d_gene: TRBD2
v_gene: TRBV5-1
j_gene: TRBJ2-1
abundance: many

CDR3nt: TGTGCCAGCAGTTACACCACCGGGACAGAGGAGCAGTACTTC
CDR3aa: CASSYTTGTEEQYF
d_gene: TRBD1
v_gene: TRBV6-2/TRBV6-3
j_gene: TRBJ2-7
abundance: many

CDR3nt: TGCGCCAGCAGCTTGGACACAGGGGGCAGGAACACTGAAGCTTTCTTT
CDR3aa: CASSLDTGGRNTEAFF
d_gene: TRBD1
v_gene: TRBV5-1
j_gene: TRBJ1-1
abundance: -

CDR3nt: TGTGCCAGCAGTGAGGTTTGGAACGGAGCCTATGGCTACACCTTC
CDR3aa: CASSEVWNGAYGYTF
d_gene: -
v_gene: TRBV6-1
j_gene: TRBJ1-2
abundance: few

CDR3nt: TGTGCCAGCAGCCCCGGGGGACTAGCGGGATTTTCCGGGGAGCTGTTTTTT
CDR3aa: CASSPGGLAGFSGELFF
d_gene: TRBD2
v_gene: TRBV7-3
j_gene: TRBJ2-2
abundance: -

CDR3nt: TGTGCCAGCAGTTACGGGGGTTTCTACGAGCAGTACTTC
CDR3aa: CASSYGGFYEQYF
d_gene: -
v_gene: TRBV6-5
j_gene: TRBJ2-7
abundance: many

CDR3nt: TGTGCCAGCAGTTTAGCGCCATACAGGGACACTGAAGCTTTCTTT
CDR3aa: CASSLAPYRDTEAFF
d_gene: -
v_gene: TRBV27
j_gene: TRBJ1-1
abundance: many

CDR3nt: TGTGCCAGCAGTCAGACAGGTGAAAAACTGTTTTTT
CDR3aa: CASSQTGEKLFF
d_gene: -
v_gene: TRBV12-3/TRBV12-4
j_gene: TRBJ1-4
abundance: -

CDR3nt: TGCAGCTTAACCGGGACTAGCTATTCCTACAATGAGCAGTTCTTC
CDR3aa: CSLTGTSYSYNEQFF
d_gene: TRBD2
v_gene: TRBV20-1
j_gene: TRBJ2-1
abundance: many

CDR3nt: TGTGCCAGCAGCTCCCGGGACAGCTATAATTCACCCCTCCACTTT
CDR3aa: CASSSRDSYNSPLHF
d_gene: TRBD1
v_gene: TRBV9
j_gene: TRBJ1-6
abundance: -

CDR3nt: TGTGCCAGCAGCGTAGCGGGACACTATAATTCACCCCTCCACTTT
CDR3aa: CASSVAGHYNSPLHF
d_gene: -
v_gene: TRBV9
j_gene: TRBJ1-6
abundance: -

CDR3nt: TGCGCCAGCAGCTACCGCGGGGGGGCCATCCCCTACAATGAGCAGTTCTTC
CDR3aa: CASSYRGGAIPYNEQFF
d_gene: TRBD2
v_gene: TRBV5-1
j_gene: TRBJ2-1
abundance: many

CDR3nt: TGTGCCACCAGTTTCCAGGGACGGTATGAGCAGTTCTTC
CDR3aa: CATSFQGRYEQFF
d_gene: -
v_gene: TRBV24-1
j_gene: TRBJ2-1
abundance: many

CDR3nt: TGTGCCAGCGCGGTAGGGGGCGAAAACACCGGGGAGCTGTTTTTT
CDR3aa: CASAVGGENTGELFF
d_gene: TRBD1
v_gene: TRBV12-3/TRBV12-4
j_gene: TRBJ2-2
abundance: few

CDR3nt: TGTGCCAGCAGCGTTGGGGGACTAGCGGCCTACAATGAGCAGTTCTTC
CDR3aa: CASSVGGLAAYNEQFF
d_gene: TRBD2
v_gene: TRBV9
j_gene: TRBJ2-1
abundance: -

CDR3nt: TGCGCCAGCAGCCACGGGACACTTGACAATGAGCAGTTCTTC
CDR3aa: CASSHGTLDNEQFF
d_gene: -
v_gene: TRBV5-1
j_gene: TRBJ2-1
abundance: many

CDR3nt: TGTGCCAGCTCATTCCGGGACGGAGATCAGCCCCAGCATTTT
CDR3aa: CASSFRDGDQPQHF
d_gene: -
v_gene: TRBV18
j_gene: TRBJ1-5
abundance: many

CDR3nt: TGCGCCAGCAGCTCCATTAGCGGGTTAGGAGAGACCCAGTACTTC
CDR3aa: CASSSISGLGETQYF
d_gene: TRBD2
v_gene: TRBV5-1
j_gene: TRBJ2-5
abundance: many